This T cell receptor (beta chain) was captured by sequencing in a study of T cells expressing NK-cell markers. As for the study in general: The authors derived TCR beta repertoires from sorted CD3+CD56+NKG2C+, CD3+CD56+NKG2C- and CD3+CD56-NKG2C+ T cells. The study's findings and limits: These clonotypes also led the CD3+CD56-NKG2C+ fraction in several donors. HCMV specificity of the expanded NKG2C+ T cell clones was not established.

The CDR3 covers 16 residues. Germline V CDR1 and CDR2: SGHRS, YFSETQ. About this clonotype itself: Its antigen is as yet unknown.

5'RACE template switching with UMIs produced the TCR beta cDNA. TCRdb re-called the 5' RACE reads and gives one entry per CDR3 protein, without DNA. The sample's table shows 450,000 to 600,000 distinct CDR3 sequences. The chain employs TRBV5-1 and TRBJ1-1; with no DNA, the TCRdb D assignment of TRBD1 cannot be verified. The sequencing sample was made of blood T cells: a sorted CD56 or NKG2C T cell subset, CD4+ or CD8+ T cells, or bulk PBMC T cells (not recorded which). This receptor was identified in a man in his late teens or twenties in good health. The CDR3 sequence: CASSLAWDAPTTEAFF.